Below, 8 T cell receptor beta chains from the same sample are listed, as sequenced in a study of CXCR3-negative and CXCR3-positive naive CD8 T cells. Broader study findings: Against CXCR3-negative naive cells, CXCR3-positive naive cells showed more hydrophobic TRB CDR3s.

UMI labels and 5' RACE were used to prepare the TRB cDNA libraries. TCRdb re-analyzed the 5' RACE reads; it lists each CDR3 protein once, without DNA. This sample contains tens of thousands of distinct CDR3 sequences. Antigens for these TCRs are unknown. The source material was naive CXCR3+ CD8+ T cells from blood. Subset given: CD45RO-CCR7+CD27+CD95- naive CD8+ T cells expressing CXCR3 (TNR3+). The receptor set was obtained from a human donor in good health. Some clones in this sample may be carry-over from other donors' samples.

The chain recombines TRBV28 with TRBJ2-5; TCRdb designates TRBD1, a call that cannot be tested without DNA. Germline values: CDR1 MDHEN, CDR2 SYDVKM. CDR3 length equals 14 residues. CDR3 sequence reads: CASLPGQGVETQYF.

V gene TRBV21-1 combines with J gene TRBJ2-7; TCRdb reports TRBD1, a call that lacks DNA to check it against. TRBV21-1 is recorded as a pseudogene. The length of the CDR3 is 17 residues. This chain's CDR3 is CASSKVGRGHPLDEQYF.

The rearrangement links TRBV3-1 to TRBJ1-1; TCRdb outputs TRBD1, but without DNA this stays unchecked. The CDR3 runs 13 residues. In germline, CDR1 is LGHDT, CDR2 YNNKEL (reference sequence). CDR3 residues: CASRGTGVTEAFF.

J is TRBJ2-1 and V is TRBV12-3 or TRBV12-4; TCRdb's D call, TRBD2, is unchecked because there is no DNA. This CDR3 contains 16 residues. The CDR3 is CASSTSLAGEGDEQFF.

CDR3 sequence: CSAIGQDYEQYF. The V gene is TRBV29-1, the J gene TRBJ2-7; the D call from TCRdb, TRBD1, cannot be confirmed without DNA. Germline CDR1 reads SQVTM; CDR2 reads ANQGSEA. The CDR3 loop spans 12 amino acids.

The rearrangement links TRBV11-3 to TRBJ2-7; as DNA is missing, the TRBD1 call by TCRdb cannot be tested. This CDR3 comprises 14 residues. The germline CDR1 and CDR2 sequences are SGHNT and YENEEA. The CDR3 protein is CASSLYGTAYEQYF.

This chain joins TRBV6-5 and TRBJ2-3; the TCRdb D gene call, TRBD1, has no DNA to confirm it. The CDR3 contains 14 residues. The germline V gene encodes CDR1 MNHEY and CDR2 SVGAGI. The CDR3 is CASSYLTGVGTQYF.

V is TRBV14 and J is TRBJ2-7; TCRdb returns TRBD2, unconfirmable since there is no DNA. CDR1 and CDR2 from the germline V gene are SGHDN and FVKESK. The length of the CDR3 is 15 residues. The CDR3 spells CASSQDAASVYEQYF.